This is a list of T cell receptor beta chains from one sample in a study of T cell responses to AZD1222 COVID-19 vaccine. Some clones are missing from TCRdb's copy, which holds only in-frame ones; the method was immunoSEQ multiplex PCR. The sample has some 130,000 clones, about nine tenths seen once. Specimen: peripheral blood, collected on day 0 of AZD1222 vaccination. The receptors stem from an adult in good health. CDR3s include the opening cysteine and the closing phenylalanine or tryptophan.

V	J	CDR3
TRBV4-1	TRBJ1-1	CASSQVSGWTEAFF
TRBV7-2	TRBJ1-4	CASSLGVAATNEKLFF
TRBV20-1	TRBJ1-2	CSAREGYGYTF
TRBV5-1	TRBJ2-3	CASSLAGYQSWATSSDTQYF
TRBV29-1	TRBJ1-1	CSVEGTAPVNTEAFF
TRBV19	TRBJ1-6	CASSIQGGQISPLHF
TRBV6-5	TRBJ2-3	CASSTQGITDTQYF
TRBV6-5	TRBJ1-2	CASRPRSGANYGYTF
TRBV2	TRBJ2-2	CASLTGRELFF
TRBV7-9	TRBJ1-2	CASSLLGKTSGYTF
TRBV27	TRBJ1-2	CASSLTFGGGYTF
TRBV12-3/TRBV12-4	TRBJ1-1	CASSSPPEAFF
TRBV2	TRBJ2-5	CASIGGGGETQYF
TRBV12-5	TRBJ1-2	CASRLEGRGGYTF
TRBV4-1	TRBJ2-3	CASSQARSTYETDTQYF
TRBV5-1	TRBJ1-1	CASSPNRASHTEAFF
TRBV6-5	TRBJ2-1	CASSSTGVSYNEQFF
TRBV6-2/TRBV6-3	TRBJ1-1	CASSYLRGAGTEAFF
TRBV5-6	TRBJ1-6	CASSFRTVSSYNSPLHF
TRBV30	TRBJ1-2	CATGVTNYGYTF
TRBV14	TRBJ1-1	CASSQVTTGNTEAFF
TRBV11-2	TRBJ2-7	CASSRSYEQYF
TRBV11-3	TRBJ2-1	CASSRVAGDNEQFF
TRBV30	TRBJ1-1	CAWSVGSPEAFF
TRBV6-1	TRBJ2-1	CASSEARRQYNEQFF
TRBV7-2	TRBJ2-1	CASSGYERLDEQFF
TRBV21-1	TRBJ2-1	CASSKSLLAGGYNEQFF
TRBV4-3	TRBJ2-1	CASSPRLRTGRQDNEQFF
TRBV24-1	TRBJ1-6	CATSPRTGGSPLHF
TRBV7-2	TRBJ1-3	CASSQAGDSGNTIYF
TRBV27	TRBJ1-4	CASRTTGSATNEKLFF
TRBV7-9	TRBJ2-5	CASSAQGRETQYF
TRBV7-9	TRBJ2-1	CASSRTKIGEQFF
TRBV5-1	TRBJ1-4	CASRLAEREKLFF
TRBV7-2	TRBJ2-7	CASSPWRGADEQYF
TRBV5-1	TRBJ1-3	CASSRDRVDTGNTIYF
TRBV10-3	TRBJ1-4	CAISESRTAYNEKLFF
TRBV30	TRBJ2-6	CAWSVWDPLEGANVLTF
TRBV20-1	TRBJ1-1	CSAIRGEAFF
TRBV3-1/TRBV3-2	TRBJ1-1	CASSQGVTGRAFF
TRBV18	TRBJ2-3	CASSPEGLTQYF
TRBV19	TRBJ1-5	CASRNYSNQPQHF
TRBV6-5	TRBJ1-6	CASSYSLGKGSPLHF